These 30 T cell receptor beta chains originate from one sample sequenced in a study of T-cell reconstitution after alpha-beta-depleted transplantation in children. Unique molecular identifiers were used in preparing the TCRbeta library. TCRdb re-derived calls from the PCR reads in MiXCR, one entry per CDR3 protein. The sample has about 400,000 distinct CDR3 sequences, around 21% seen once. The sample in question was PBMCs from the stem cell graft donor, obtained from the stem cell graft. These TCRs come from a human donor who donated a stem cell graft to a child with acute myeloid leukemia.

This clonotype appeared a few times. V and J are TRBV20-1 and TRBJ1-1; D is unresolved. This CDR3 comprises 13 residues. Germline V gene lookup returns CDR1 DFQATT and CDR2 SNEGSKA (reference sequence). V lost 6 bases and J lost 1, with 12 bases in between. The CDR3 loop is CSAPHNGNTEAFF. The CDR3 DNA sequence: TGCAGTGCCCCCCACAACGGGAACACTGAAGCTTTCTTT.

The table lists this clonotype with a few counts. V is TRBV10-3 and J is TRBJ2-1; D may match TRBD1 or TRBD2 (5 bases each). V lost 8 bases and J lost 9, with 14 bases in between. The CDR3 is 12 residues long. Germline loops: CDR1 ENHRY, CDR2 SYGVKD. As DNA, the CDR3 is TGTGCCATCGGGGGTATGCGGCCTGAGCAGTTCTTC. Residues: CAIGGMRPEQFF.

The gene calls are TRBV12-3 or TRBV12-4 and TRBJ2-3; 10 bases fit TRBD2. The J segment lost 4 bases and the V segment lost 6 bases, leaving 13 bases of the junction unmatched. The CDR3 extends over 17 amino acids. CDR3 residues: CASSLLLAGGPADTQYF. The CDR3 nucleotides read TGTGCCAGCAGCCTATTATTAGCGGGAGGTCCGGCAGATACGCAGTATTTT.

In its sample, this clonotype was seen a few times. V gene TRBV20-1 combines with J gene TRBJ2-5, with 7 bases matching TRBD1. J was trimmed by 3 bases and V by 5 bases; bases with no gene match: 6. This CDR3 spans 13 amino acids. Germline CDR1 is DFQATT and CDR2 is SNEGSKA (reference sequence). The DNA of the CDR3 is TGCAGTGCTGAGCAGGGGGTTGAAGAGACCCAGTACTTC. Encoded protein: CSAEQGVEETQYF.

In this sample, this clonotype turned up many times. This chain's CDR3 is CSAGGGQLTGELFF. CDR3 coding DNA: TGCAGTGCGGGGGGCGGACAGTTGACCGGGGAGCTGTTTTTT. This sequence joins TRBV20-1 and TRBJ2-2; D could derive from TRBD1 or TRBD2 (6 bases each). This CDR3 is built from 14 residues. The V end was cut by 6 bases, the J end by 5 bases, with 16 bases between. Germline loops: CDR1 DFQATT, CDR2 SNEGSKA (reference sequence).

The rearrangement uses TRBV20-1 and TRBJ2-1; 11 nucleotides align to TRBD2. Germline CDR1 reads DFQATT; CDR2 reads SNEGSKA (reference sequence). There are 17 residues in the CDR3. The J segment lost 0 bases and the V segment lost 1 base, leaving 5 bases of the junction unmatched. The CDR3 loop reads CSARAGLAEASYNEQFF. In nucleotides, the CDR3 is TGCAGTGCTAGAGCGGGACTAGCGGAGGCCTCCTACAATGAGCAGTTCTTC.

This clonotype was seen only a few times. CDR3: CASSGLAGGAYNEQFF. Here the CDR3 DNA reads TGTGCCAGCAGTGGTCTAGCGGGAGGGGCCTACAATGAGCAGTTCTTC. The chain is built from TRBV28 and TRBJ2-1; 12 bases are a match to TRBD2. The germline V gene encodes CDR1 MDHEN and CDR2 SYDVKM. Trimming removed 5 bases from V and 2 bases from J; junction bases left unmatched: 4. CDR3 length equals 16 residues.

This clonotype has at least ten counts. The chain is built from TRBV7-7 and TRBJ2-1; D ambiguous. V dropped 6 bases and J dropped 0 bases, with 15 bases sitting between them. The CDR3 has 16 amino acids. Germline V gives CDR1 SSHAT, CDR2 FNYEAQ (reference sequence). CDR3 in DNA: TGTGCCAGCAGTCTCATCCACGCGAGCTCCTACAATGAGCAGTTCTTC. This translates into CASSLIHASSYNEQFF. Combining the CDR3 with reference TRBV7-7 and TRBJ2-1 gives the whole variable domain GAGVSQSPRYKVTKRGQDVTLRCDPISSHATLYWYQQALGQGPEFLTYFNYEAQPDKSGLPSDRFSAERPEGSISTLTIQRTEQRDSAMYRCASSLIHASSYNEQFFGPGTRLTVL.

This clonotype was counted only a few times. CDR3 nucleotides: TGTGCCAGCAGTATCTTCGTGGACACTGAAGCTTTCTTT. Its protein product is CASSIFVDTEAFF. The gene calls are TRBV12-3 or TRBV12-4 and TRBJ1-1; D is unresolved. Trimming cost V 5 bases and J 3 bases, with 10 bases left between them. The CDR3 runs to 13 residues.

Here the CDR3 DNA reads TGCAGCGTTGCCGGATTACAGGGAAGTAGGTACAATGAGCAGTTCTTC. It yields the protein CSVAGLQGSRYNEQFF. This chain uses TRBV29-1 with TRBJ2-1; a possible D gene is TRBD1 (6 bases). CDR1 and CDR2 from the germline V gene are SQVTM and ANQGSEA. V dropped 4 bases and J dropped 4 bases, with 20 bases sitting between them. The CDR3 loop spans 16 amino acids.

This clonotype showed up just a few times. V usage is TRBV20-1 and J usage is TRBJ2-3, with 7 bases lining up with TRBD2. The CDR3 consists of 15 residues. Per the germline V gene, CDR1 is DFQATT and CDR2 is SNEGSKA (reference sequence). J lost 1 base, V lost 4 bases, and 8 bases had no gene match. CDR3 in DNA: TGCAGTGCTACCCGGCCTAGCGGCCGCACAGATACGCAGTATTTT. It specifies CSATRPSGRTDTQYF.

The V call is TRBV28, the J call TRBJ2-2; D is ambiguous. Germline CDR1 MDHEN, CDR2 SYDVKM. Trimming removed 8 bases from V and 4 bases from J, with 14 bases in between. The CDR3 sequence is 14 residues long. CDR3 nucleotides: TGTGCCAGCGGGGTATATTTGGGCACCGGGGAGCTGTTTTTT. Translation: CASGVYLGTGELFF.

The CDR3 bases are TGCAGCGTTGGGAGCCCTGGGGCCAACGTCCTGACTTTC. Amino acids: CSVGSPGANVLTF. V and J are TRBV29-1 and TRBJ2-6, with D unresolved. Germline V gene lookup returns CDR1 SQVTM and CDR2 ANQGSEA. Deletions cut 4 bases from V and 2 bases from J, with 6 bases between. This CDR3 spans 13 amino acids.

The chain combines TRBV4-3 with TRBJ2-1; TRBD2 matches at 12 bases. With 1 base clipped from V and 0 bases from J, the junction kept 4 bases outside the gene matches. The CDR3 covers 18 residues. Germline V gives CDR1 LGHNA, CDR2 YSLEER. CDR3 region: CASSQVASGRASYNEQFF. As DNA, the CDR3 is TGCGCCAGCAGCCAAGTTGCTAGCGGGAGGGCCTCCTACAATGAGCAGTTCTTC.

In its sample, this clonotype was seen a few times. CDR3 sequence (DNA): TGTGCCAGCAGTCACCAGGGGCCCTACAATGAGCAGTTCTTC. As protein: CASSHQGPYNEQFF. This chain joins TRBV7-3 and TRBJ2-1, with a tentative D call TRBD1 (6 bases). V was trimmed by 6 bases and J by 2 bases, leaving 11 bases between them. The germline V gene encodes CDR1 SGHTA and CDR2 FQGTGA. This CDR3 comprises 14 residues.

This clonotype was recorded at least ten times. This chain uses TRBV12-3 or TRBV12-4 with TRBJ1-2; D remains unclear. CDR3 size: 12 residues. Trimming took 7 bases from V and 5 from J, leaving 11 bases between them. The chain's CDR3 is CASTRTAYGYTF. The CDR3 coding sequence is TGTGCCAGCACCAGGACGGCTTATGGCTACACCTTC.

This clonotype was detected many times. This chain joins TRBV6-1 and TRBJ1-2; weak D call: TRBD1 (5 bases). This CDR3 has 14 residues. Germline values: CDR1 MNHNS, CDR2 SASEGT. Trimming removed 7 bases from V and 8 bases from J, with 20 bases in between. This CDR3 reads CASTSLDRSGGYTF. The CDR3 bases are TGTGCCAGCACCAGCCTTGACAGATCGGGCGGCTACACCTTC.

The chain couples TRBV20-1 to TRBJ1-3; 8 bases align to TRBD1. CDR3 size: 16 residues. CDR1 DFQATT and CDR2 SNEGSKA come from the germline V gene (reference sequence). The V and J ends lost 0 bases and 4 bases, in that order; junction bases with no gene match: 8. DNA of the CDR3: TGCAGTGCTAGAGACCTAAGGACAGGGCCCGGAAACACCATATATTTT. This translates into CSARDLRTGPGNTIYF.

The CDR3 protein is CSSDRDRTTEAFF. The DNA for the CDR3 is TGTTCTTCTGACCGGGACAGGACCACTGAAGCTTTCTTT. The chain has TRBV2 and TRBJ1-1; TRBD1 matches 8 bases. The germline gives CDR1 SNHLY, CDR2 FYNNEI. The CDR3 length is 13 residues. Combining the CDR3 with reference TRBV2 and TRBJ1-1 gives the whole variable domain EPEVTQTPSHQVTQMGQEVILRCVPISNHLYFYWYRQILGQKVEFLVSFYNNEISEKSEIFDDQFSVERPDGSNFTLKIRSTKLEDSAMYFCSSDRDRTTEAFFGQGTRLTVV.

V and J are TRBV11-3 and TRBJ2-1; 8 bases align to TRBD2. The CDR3 is made up of 14 amino acids. Germline V gene data show CDR1 as SGHNT and CDR2 as YENEEA. V gave up 1 base and J gave up 9 bases; unmatched junction bases: 5. This chain's CDR3 is CASSLGAGDAEQFF. The CDR3 DNA sequence: TGTGCCAGCAGCTTAGGAGCGGGAGACGCTGAGCAGTTCTTC.

The J gene is TRBJ1-1, the V gene TRBV28; unclear D gene. Germline values: CDR1 MDHEN, CDR2 SYDVKM. Trimming pared 7 bases from V and 5 bases from J, leaving 14 bases between. The CDR3 loop spans 13 amino acids. The CDR3, as DNA: TGTGCCAGCAAGCAGGCCCTGGGGACTGAAGCTTTCTTT. Translation: CASKQALGTEAFF.

The gene calls are TRBV4-1 and TRBJ2-7; 8 nucleotides align to TRBD2. The CDR3 is 16 amino acids. Trimming at V came to 1 base and at J to 3 bases, leaving 8 bases not matched to a gene. The V gene's germline CDR1 is MGHRA and CDR2 YSYEKL. The CDR3 coding sequence is TGCGCCAGCAGCCAAGGGGGTCCGGGAGGGGGCTACGAGCAGTACTTC. Residues: CASSQGGPGGGYEQYF.

This clonotype was detected a few times. The chain uses TRBV5-6 and TRBJ2-1; tentatively, D is TRBD2 (5 bases). This CDR3 comprises 15 residues. Trimming removed 1 base from V and 3 bases from J, with 11 bases in between. CDR1 and CDR2 from the germline V gene are SGHDT and YYEEEE. This CDR3 is CASSLRPGIYNEQFF. CDR3 DNA: TGTGCCAGCAGCTTGCGTCCCGGGATCTACAATGAGCAGTTCTTC. Variable domain in full (rest from reference TRBV5-6 and TRBJ2-1): DAGVTQSPTHLIKTRGQQVTLRCSPKSGHDTVSWYQQALGQGPQFIFQYYEEEERQRGNFPDRFSGHQFPNYSSELNVNALLLGDSALYLCASSLRPGIYNEQFFGPGTRLTVL.

V gene TRBV27 combines with J gene TRBJ2-7; D is possibly TRBD2 (5 bases). The germline CDR1 and CDR2 sequences are MNHEY and SMNVEV (reference sequence). The CDR3 covers 14 residues. V was cut by 5 bases and J by 1 base, with 12 bases left in between. The DNA for the CDR3 is TGTGCCAGCAGTCCCAGACGGGGTTCCTACGAGCAGTACTTC. Protein: CASSPRRGSYEQYF.

The chain uses TRBV9 and TRBJ2-7; 11 bases match TRBD2. V lost 2 bases to trimming and J lost 3 bases; unmatched junction nucleotides: 7. The CDR3 length is 16 residues. Germline lookup yields CDR1 SGDLS and CDR2 YYNGEE. CDR3 loop: CASSVSGTSGLYEQYF. The DNA of the CDR3 is TGTGCCAGCAGCGTCTCCGGGACTAGCGGACTCTACGAGCAGTACTTC.

This clonotype showed up just a few times. This sequence joins TRBV12-3 or TRBV12-4 and TRBJ2-3; D gene unclear. The length of the CDR3 is 14 residues. Between the trimmed V and J ends, which lost 6 bases and 7 bases, there was a span of 17 bases. CDR3 in amino acids: CASSRVGAYHTQYF. In DNA form, the CDR3 reads TGTGCCAGCAGCCGCGTGGGTGCCTATCATACGCAGTATTTT.

This chain uses TRBV7-8 with TRBJ2-1, with D possibly called TRBD1 or TRBD2 (6 bases each). The CDR3 has 18 residues. CDR1 is SGHVS and CDR2 is FQNEAQ in the germline V gene. V shed 10 bases and J shed 0 bases, with 25 bases lying between them. CDR3 region: CAIRGVTSRASSYNEQFF. The CDR3 DNA reads as TGTGCCATCAGGGGTGTAACTAGCCGGGCCAGCTCCTACAATGAGCAGTTCTTC. The whole variable domain, filled in from reference TRBV7-8 and TRBJ2-1, reads GAGVSQSPRYKVAKRGQDVALRCDPISGHVSLFWYQQALGQGPEFLTYFQNEAQLDKSGLPSDRFFAERPEGSVSTLKIQRTQQEDSAVYLCAIRGVTSRASSYNEQFFGPGTRLTVL.

The V and J genes are TRBV3-1 and TRBJ2-1; D may be TRBD2 (6 bases). Germline CDR1 LGHDT, CDR2 YNNKEL (reference sequence). CDR3 length equals 15 residues. Trimming removed 0 bases at V and 9 bases at J, with 15 bases between. The CDR3 spells CASSQDRAGFREQFF. The CDR3 nucleotides read TGTGCCAGCAGCCAAGATAGGGCGGGATTTCGTGAGCAGTTCTTC.

CDR3 nucleotide sequence: TGTGCCAGCAGCAGTGGGGGGGAGGGTTCCGATGAGCAGTTCTTC. Translation: CASSSGGEGSDEQFF. The chain carries TRBV28 and TRBJ2-1; the match to TRBD2 covers 7 bases. The CDR3 sequence is 15 residues long. V shed 6 bases and J 8 bases; nucleotides not matched to a gene: 13. Germline CDR1 and CDR2: MDHEN and SYDVKM. The variable domain in full, with the rest retrieved from reference TRBV28 and TRBJ2-1, is DVKVTQSSRYLVKRTGEKVFLECVQDMDHENMFWYRQDPGLGLRLIYFSYDVKMKEKGDIPEGYSVSREKKERFSLILESASTNQTSMYLCASSSGGEGSDEQFFGPGTRLTVL.

This clonotype was seen only a few times. V gene TRBV28 combines with J gene TRBJ2-5; no clear D. Germline V CDR1 and CDR2: MDHEN, SYDVKM. This CDR3 spans 11 amino acids. V was clipped by 8 bases and J by 5 bases, with 9 bases between them. The CDR3 coding sequence is TGTGCCAGCCTCGCATATGAGACCCAGTACTTC. It encodes CASLAYETQYF.